A selection of T cell receptor beta chains follows, all from one sample in a study of T cell responses to AZD1222 COVID-19 vaccine. Here immunoSEQ multiplex PCR was the method, and the copy in TCRdb shows in-frame clones only, minus some. The sample shows about 100,000 clones, around 87% of them seen only once. The source was peripheral blood, collected on day 0 of AZD1222 vaccination. The receptors come from an adult in good health. Each CDR3 is given with its conserved first and last residue. The D gene is left open where the match is weak. Size values are once, few and many counts, or a class for expanded clones, and some rows have none.

TGTGCCAGCAGCAAACAGGGGAGCAATCAGCCCCAGCATTTT,CASSKQGSNQPQHF,TRBJ1-5,TRBV21-1,NA,NA
TGTGCCAGCAGCGTAAATCCGGTTGGTCTGGCAACTAATGAAAAACTGTTTTTT,CASSVNPVGLATNEKLFF,TRBJ1-4,TRBV9,NA,NA
TGTGCCAGCAGCTTAGTTAACACAGGGCCCCCGGCCTACGAGCAGTACTTC,CASSLVNTGPPAYEQYF,TRBJ2-7,TRBV7-2,NA,NA
TGTGCCAGCAGCTTATCGTCAGGGGGCGCGGAGACCCAGTACTTC,CASSLSSGGAETQYF,TRBJ2-5,TRBV7-9,NA,TRBD1
TGTGCCAGCAGTTTATCAGGGTCGGGTGAAGCTTTCTTT,CASSLSGSGEAFF,TRBJ1-1,TRBV27,NA,NA
TGCGCCAGCAGCCAAGTGTTGACGGGGGGTGGAGGCTACACCTTC,CASSQVLTGGGGYTF,TRBJ1-2,TRBV4-1,NA,NA
TGTGCCAGCAGTTACGTCCCGAACGATGAGCAGTTCTTC,CASSYVPNDEQFF,TRBJ2-1,TRBV6-2/TRBV6-3,NA,NA
TGTGCCAGCAGCTTGGCGGGACAGGGAAGAGGCAATTCACCCCTCCACTTT,CASSLAGQGRGNSPLHF,TRBJ1-6,TRBV11-3,NA,TRBD1
TGTGCCAGTAGCCGGCAATCTGGAAACACCATATATTTT,CASSRQSGNTIYF,TRBJ1-3,TRBV19,NA,NA
TGTGCCAGCAGCTTTGTCCCGATAGCGGGGGCGGTGGGCTACGAGCAGTACTTC,CASSFVPIAGAVGYEQYF,TRBJ2-7,TRBV5-4,NA,TRBD2
TGTGCCAGCAGTCCCGGGACAACTAACTATGGCTACACCTTC,CASSPGTTNYGYTF,TRBJ1-2,TRBV6-5,NA,NA
TGTGCCAGCAGCCGGACAGTTTACGAGCAGTACTTC,CASSRTVYEQYF,TRBJ2-7,TRBV14,NA,NA
TGTGCCAGCAGCCTCAGGGATCAGCCCCAGCATTTT,CASSLRDQPQHF,TRBJ1-5,TRBV3-1/TRBV3-2,once,NA
TGTGCCAGCAGTCTCGGGCCTCTCATCATGAACACTGAAGCTTTCTTT,CASSLGPLIMNTEAFF,TRBJ1-1,TRBV7-9,NA,NA
TGTGCCAGCAGCAGGACTAGCGGGACATCAGATACGCAGTATTTT,CASSRTSGTSDTQYF,TRBJ2-3,TRBV7-9,NA,TRBD2
TGTGCCAGCAGCCAAGTCACCTACGAGCAGTACTTC,CASSQVTYEQYF,TRBJ2-7,TRBV3-1/TRBV3-2,NA,NA
TGTGCCAGTAGTATAGGAGGCATGAACACTGAAGCTTTCTTT,CASSIGGMNTEAFF,TRBJ1-1,TRBV19,NA,NA
TGCGCCAGCAGCTTGGAAGGGGGGAACACTGAAGCTTTCTTT,CASSLEGGNTEAFF,TRBJ1-1,TRBV5-1,NA,NA
TGTGCCAGCAGCCCGGCCACACGAAACTATGGCTACACCTTC,CASSPATRNYGYTF,TRBJ1-2,TRBV3-1/TRBV3-2,NA,NA
TGTGCCAGCAGCCCACAAGGACAGGGTATCGTATCTGGCTACACCTTC,CASSPQGQGIVSGYTF,TRBJ1-2,TRBV3-1/TRBV3-2,NA,TRBD1
TGTGCCAGCAGCCTACGAGGGGGGCGAAGGAGGTCCTTTCTGGAAAACACCATATATTTT,CASSLRGGRRRSFLENTIYF,TRBJ1-3,TRBV3-1/TRBV3-2,NA,NA
TGCGCCAGCAGCCAAGGACCCCTAAGGGCAAACCCTCACGAGCAGTACTTC,CASSQGPLRANPHEQYF,TRBJ2-7,TRBV4-1,NA,NA
TGCAGCGTTGAAGGGGGGCCGGGTTTCTCTGGAAACACCATATATTTT,CSVEGGPGFSGNTIYF,TRBJ1-3,TRBV29-1,NA,NA
TGTGCCAGCAGCTTAGGCGACAGGGATCCTGAAAAACTGTTTTTT,CASSLGDRDPEKLFF,TRBJ1-4,TRBV7-9,NA,TRBD1
TGTGCCAGTAATCTAAGGGACATTCAGTACTTC,CASNLRDIQYF,TRBJ2-4,TRBV5-6,NA,NA
TGTGCCAGCGCCTGGGGCGATGAGCAGTTCTTC,CASAWGDEQFF,TRBJ2-1,TRBV27,NA,NA
TGTGCCAGCAGTGAGGGACAGGGGGACTCTGGAAACACCATATATTTT,CASSEGQGDSGNTIYF,TRBJ1-3,TRBV2,NA,TRBD1
TGTGCCAGCAGCCAGGGACTGACGGTAGGCGCAGATACGCAGTATTTT,CASSQGLTVGADTQYF,TRBJ2-3,TRBV13,NA,NA
TGTGCCAGCAGCGTCCAGAATCAAAACATTCAGTACTTC,CASSVQNQNIQYF,TRBJ2-4,TRBV7-9,NA,NA
TGTGCCAGCAGCCGCGGGACACGAGGAAACACCATATATTTT,CASSRGTRGNTIYF,TRBJ1-3,TRBV6-5,NA,NA
TGTGCCAGCAGCCCGGACAGGGGGGGATCAAACGGGCAGTACTTC,CASSPDRGGSNGQYF,TRBJ2-7,TRBV7-2,NA,TRBD1
TGTGCCAGCAGTGACCCCAATGACTCCGGGACTCACGCAGGGGATGAGCAGTTCTTC,CASSDPNDSGTHAGDEQFF,TRBJ2-1,TRBV6-4,NA,NA
TGCGCCAGCAGCTTGGCCGCAGGAATCAGTGAAAAACTGTTTTTT,CASSLAAGISEKLFF,TRBJ1-4,TRBV5-1,NA,NA
TGCGCCAGCAGCCCCATAGCGGGGGGCGGGGAGACCCAGTACTTC,CASSPIAGGGETQYF,TRBJ2-5,TRBV4-3,NA,TRBD2
TGTGCCAGCAGCCCACTACCCTTCGACAGTGGCGGCTACACCTTC,CASSPLPFDSGGYTF,TRBJ1-2,TRBV6-5,NA,NA
TGTGCCAGCAGCTTAAACCTGGCAGAGACCCAGTACTTC,CASSLNLAETQYF,TRBJ2-5,TRBV7-2,NA,NA
TGTGCCAGCAGCTTAGAAGACCGCCCGTTCTTAAACACTGAAGCTTTCTTT,CASSLEDRPFLNTEAFF,TRBJ1-1,TRBV11-3,NA,NA
TGTGCCAGCAGCTTATGGGGGTCTAATGAAAAACTGTTTTTT,CASSLWGSNEKLFF,TRBJ1-4,TRBV5-4,NA,NA
TGCAGCGTTGCCACAGGGAACACTGAAGCTTTCTTT,CSVATGNTEAFF,TRBJ1-1,TRBV29-1,NA,NA
TGCGCCAGCAGTCAAGTACGGGCGATGGGCGAGCAGTACTTC,CASSQVRAMGEQYF,TRBJ2-7,TRBV23-1,NA,NA
TGTGCCAGCAGTCAACAGGGGCCGAACTATGGCTACACCTTC,CASSQQGPNYGYTF,TRBJ1-2,TRBV6-6,NA,TRBD1
TGTGCCAGCAGTTTAAATAGGGGTAGTCAGCCCCAGCATTTT,CASSLNRGSQPQHF,TRBJ1-5,TRBV27,NA,NA
TGTGCCAGCTCGGTGTGGGGGGCAACCCAAGAGACCCAGTACTTC,CASSVWGATQETQYF,TRBJ2-5,TRBV9,once,NA
TGCGCCAGCAGCGCACAAGTGTCCGGGCCGATAGACGGTTACGAGCAGTACTTC,CASSAQVSGPIDGYEQYF,TRBJ2-7,TRBV4-1,NA,NA
TGTGCCAGTAGTACCATACAGGGTACGTACGAGCAGTACTTC,CASSTIQGTYEQYF,TRBJ2-7,TRBV19,once,NA
TGTGCCAGCACTATACAGGGGACGCTTAACTATGGCTACACCTTC,CASTIQGTLNYGYTF,TRBJ1-2,TRBV6-4,NA,TRBD1
TGTGCCAGCAGCTTAGCCCTTTTGGGCAGGGCGAACACTGAAGCTTTCTTT,CASSLALLGRANTEAFF,TRBJ1-1,TRBV11-3,NA,NA